What follows are 9 T cell receptor beta chains derived from one specimen sequenced in a study of shared clonotypes between healthy human individuals. Some clones are missing from TCRdb's copy, which holds only in-frame ones; the method was immunoSEQ multiplex PCR. The table shows over a million clones, with about 77% occurring only once. Sequencing used memory CD4+ T cells sorted from blood. Subset: CD45RA-negative fraction. These receptor sequences come from a man younger than 35 in good health.

This chain connects TRBV7-9 to TRBJ2-1; tentatively, D is TRBD2 (5 bases). CDR1 is SEHNR and CDR2 is FQNEAQ in the germline V gene (reference sequence). The CDR3 consists of 12 residues. Trimming pared 3 bases from V and 6 bases from J, leaving 6 bases between. Here the CDR3 reads CASSFSVNEQFF. The CDR3, as DNA: TGTGCCAGCAGCTTTAGCGTCAATGAGCAGTTCTTC.

This clone has a single count. Other DNA sequences in the same sample also yield this CDR3. The chain couples TRBV5-4 to TRBJ1-4, with a possible D match to TRBD1 (6 bases). The CDR3 extends over 14 amino acids. Trimming removed 3 bases at V and 1 base at J, with 7 bases between. Germline CDR1 is SGHNT and CDR2 is YYREEE (reference sequence). The CDR3: CASSSQGTNEKLFF. DNA for the CDR3: TGTGCCAGCAGCTCACAGGGAACTAATGAAAAACTGTTTTTT.

The V gene is TRBV19, the J gene TRBJ1-4, with D possibly TRBD1 on 5 matching bases. V was trimmed by 4 bases and J by 5 bases, leaving 8 bases between them. From germline, CDR1 is LNHDA and CDR2 SQIVND (reference sequence). This CDR3 region has 13 residues. CDR3 residues: CASSRGRNEKLFF. DNA for the CDR3: TGTGCCAGTAGTAGGGGCCGAAATGAAAAACTGTTTTTT. Together with reference TRBV19 and TRBJ1-4, the CDR3 gives the full variable domain: DGGITQSPKYLFRKEGQNVTLSCEQNLNHDAMYWYRQDPGQGLRLIYYSQIVNDFQKGDIAEGYSVSREKKESFPLTVTSAQKNPTAFYLCASSRGRNEKLFFGSGTQLSVL.

This clone showed up just a few times. This chain joins TRBV6-8 and TRBJ1-2, with unresolved D. Trimming took 9 bases from V and 3 from J, leaving 5 bases between them. Germline V gene data show CDR1 as MNHGY and CDR2 as SAAAGT. CDR3 length: 10 residues. The CDR3 sequence: CARGDYGYTF. CDR3 DNA: TGTGCCAGGGGCGACTATGGCTACACCTTC.

This chain links TRBV9 with TRBJ1-6, with 9 bases aligning to TRBD1. Looked up from germline, CDR1 is SGDLS and CDR2 is YYNGEE. Losses at the gene ends were 0 bases for V and 7 bases for J; bases not matched to a gene: 5. CDR3 length: 16 residues. The CDR3 nucleotides are TGTGCCAGCAGCGTAGGTGGACAGGGGTGGAATTCACCCCTCCACTTT. Translated: CASSVGGQGWNSPLHF.

This clone was recorded a few times. Other DNA sequences in the sample encode the same CDR3. V and J are TRBV5-1 and TRBJ1-6, with 12 nucleotides matching TRBD1. The V gene end was trimmed by 0 bases and the J gene end by 9 bases; junction bases not matched to a gene: 1. The CDR3 extends over 15 amino acids. The V gene's germline CDR1 is SGHRS and CDR2 YFSETQ. The CDR3 DNA is TGCGCCAGCAGCTTGGAGGGACAGGGGGCTTCACCCCTCCACTTT. Amino acids: CASSLEGQGASPLHF.

The chain carries TRBV5-1 and TRBJ1-3; no firm D call. CDR1 SGHRS and CDR2 YFSETQ come from the germline V gene. The germline V and J ends were trimmed by 4 bases and 0 bases, with 17 bases remaining between them. CDR3 length: 17 amino acids. CDR3 amino acids: CASSMTQRQASGNTIYF. CDR3 DNA: TGCGCCAGCAGCATGACTCAACGACAAGCCTCTGGAAACACCATATATTTT. The complete variable domain, with remaining parts taken from reference TRBV5-1 and TRBJ1-3, reads KAGVTQTPRYLIKTRGQQVTLSCSPISGHRSVSWYQQTPGQGLQFLFEYFSETQRNKGNFPGRFSGRQFSNSRSEMNVSTLELGDSALYLCASSMTQRQASGNTIYFGEGSWLTVV.

This clone was recorded only once. The chain joins TRBV9 to TRBJ2-7; D is ambiguous. CDR1 SGDLS and CDR2 YYNGEE come from the germline V gene. The V end was cut by 3 bases, the J end by 6 bases, with 13 bases between. The CDR3 is 13 amino acids. The CDR3 here is CASSGATPGEQYF. CDR3 sequence (DNA): TGTGCCAGCAGCGGAGCAACCCCTGGCGAGCAGTACTTC.

The chain couples TRBV18 to TRBJ2-5; no definite D call. V was pared by 6 bases and J by 1 base, with 9 bases between. Per the germline V gene, CDR1 is KGHSH and CDR2 is LQKENI. The CDR3 has 13 amino acids. CDR3 sequence: CASSPRSQETQYF. Written as DNA, the CDR3 is TGTGCCAGCTCTCCCAGGTCCCAAGAGACCCAGTACTTC.